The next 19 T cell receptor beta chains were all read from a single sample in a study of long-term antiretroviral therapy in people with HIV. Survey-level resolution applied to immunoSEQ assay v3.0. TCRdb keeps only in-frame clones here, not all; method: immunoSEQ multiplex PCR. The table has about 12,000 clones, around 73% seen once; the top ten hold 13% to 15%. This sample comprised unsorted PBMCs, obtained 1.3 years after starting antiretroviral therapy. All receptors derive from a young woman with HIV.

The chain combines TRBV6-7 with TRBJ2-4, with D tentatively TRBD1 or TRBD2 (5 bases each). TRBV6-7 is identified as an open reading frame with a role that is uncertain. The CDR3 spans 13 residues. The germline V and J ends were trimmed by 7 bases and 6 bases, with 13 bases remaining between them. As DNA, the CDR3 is TGTGCCAGCACTCAAAGTGGGGGAAACATTCAGTACTTC. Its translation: CASTQSGGNIQYF.

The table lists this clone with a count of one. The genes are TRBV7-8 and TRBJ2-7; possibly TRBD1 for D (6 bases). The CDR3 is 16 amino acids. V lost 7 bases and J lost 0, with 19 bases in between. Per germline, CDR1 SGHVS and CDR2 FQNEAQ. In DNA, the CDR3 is TGTGCCAGCACCGAACGGGACACCTTAAACTCCTACGAGCAGTACTTC. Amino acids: CASTERDTLNSYEQYF.

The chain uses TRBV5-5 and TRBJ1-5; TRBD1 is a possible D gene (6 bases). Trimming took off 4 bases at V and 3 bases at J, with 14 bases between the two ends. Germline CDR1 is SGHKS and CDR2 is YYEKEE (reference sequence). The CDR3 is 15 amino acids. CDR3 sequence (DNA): TGTGCCAGCAGCCTAGGACAGTTTGACAATCAGCCCCAGCATTTT. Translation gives CASSLGQFDNQPQHF.

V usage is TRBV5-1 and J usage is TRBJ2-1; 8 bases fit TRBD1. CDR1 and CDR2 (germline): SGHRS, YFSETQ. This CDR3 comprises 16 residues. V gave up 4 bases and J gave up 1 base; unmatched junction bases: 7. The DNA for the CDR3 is TGCGCCAGCAGCCGATGGACAGGGACTTCCTACAATGAGCAGTTCTTC. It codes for CASSRWTGTSYNEQFF. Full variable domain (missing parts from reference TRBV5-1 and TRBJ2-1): KAGVTQTPRYLIKTRGQQVTLSCSPISGHRSVSWYQQTPGQGLQFLFEYFSETQRNKGNFPGRFSGRQFSNSRSEMNVSTLELGDSALYLCASSRWTGTSYNEQFFGPGTRLTVL.

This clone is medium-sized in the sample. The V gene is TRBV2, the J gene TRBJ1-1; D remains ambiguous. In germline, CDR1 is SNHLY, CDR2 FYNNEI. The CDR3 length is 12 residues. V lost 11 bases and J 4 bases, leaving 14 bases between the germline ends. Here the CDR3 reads CAGRDPSTEAFF. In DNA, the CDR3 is TGTGCCGGAAGAGACCCTTCCACTGAAGCTTTCTTT.

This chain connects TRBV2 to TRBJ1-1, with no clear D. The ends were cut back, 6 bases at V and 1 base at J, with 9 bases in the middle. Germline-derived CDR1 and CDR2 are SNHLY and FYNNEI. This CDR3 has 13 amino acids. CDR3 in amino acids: CASSADGNTEAFF. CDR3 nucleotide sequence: TGTGCCAGCAGCGCGGACGGGAACACTGAAGCTTTCTTT. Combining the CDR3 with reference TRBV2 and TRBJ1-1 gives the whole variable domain EPEVTQTPSHQVTQMGQEVILRCVPISNHLYFYWYRQILGQKVEFLVSFYNNEISEKSEIFDDQFSVERPDGSNFTLKIRSTKLEDSAMYFCASSADGNTEAFFGQGTRLTVV.

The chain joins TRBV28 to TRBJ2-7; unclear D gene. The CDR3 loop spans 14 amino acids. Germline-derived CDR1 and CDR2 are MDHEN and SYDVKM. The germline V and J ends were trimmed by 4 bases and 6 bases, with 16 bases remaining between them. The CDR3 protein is CASSWSTGRIEQYF. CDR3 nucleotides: TGTGCCAGCAGTTGGAGTACCGGTCGGATCGAGCAGTACTTC.

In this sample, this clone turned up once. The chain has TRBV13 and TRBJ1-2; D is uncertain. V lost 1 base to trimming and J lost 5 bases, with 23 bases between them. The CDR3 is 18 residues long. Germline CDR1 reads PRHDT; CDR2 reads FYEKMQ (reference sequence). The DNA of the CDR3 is TGTGCCAGCAGCTTAGAGCGGCTTAGGGCCTTACCGGGGTATGGCTACACCTTC. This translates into CASSLERLRALPGYGYTF.

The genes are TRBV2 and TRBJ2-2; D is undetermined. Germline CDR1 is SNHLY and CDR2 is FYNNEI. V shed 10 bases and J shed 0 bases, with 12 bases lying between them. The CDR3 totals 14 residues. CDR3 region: CATLYSANTGELFF. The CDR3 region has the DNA TGTGCCACCTTGTACTCGGCGAACACCGGGGAGCTGTTTTTT.

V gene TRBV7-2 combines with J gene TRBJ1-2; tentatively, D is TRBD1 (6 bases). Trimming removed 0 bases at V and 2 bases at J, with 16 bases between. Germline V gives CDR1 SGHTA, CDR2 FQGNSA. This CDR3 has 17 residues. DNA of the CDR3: TGTGCCAGCAGCTTAGCTAGCGTCAGGGGAGTGAACTATGGCTACACCTTC. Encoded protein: CASSLASVRGVNYGYTF. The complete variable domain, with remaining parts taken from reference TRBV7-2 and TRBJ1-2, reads GAGVSQSPSNKVTEKGKDVELRCDPISGHTALYWYRQSLGQGLEFLIYFQGNSAPDKSGLPSDRFSAERTGGSVSTLTIQRTQQEDSAVYLCASSLASVRGVNYGYTFGSGTRLTVV.

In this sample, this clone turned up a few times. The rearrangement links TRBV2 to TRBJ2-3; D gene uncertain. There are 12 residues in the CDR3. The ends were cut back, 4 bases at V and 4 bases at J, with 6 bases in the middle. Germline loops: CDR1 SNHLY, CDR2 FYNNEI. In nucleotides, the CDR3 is TGTGCCAGCAGTGTGAGCCCAGATACGCAGTATTTT. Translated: CASSVSPDTQYF.

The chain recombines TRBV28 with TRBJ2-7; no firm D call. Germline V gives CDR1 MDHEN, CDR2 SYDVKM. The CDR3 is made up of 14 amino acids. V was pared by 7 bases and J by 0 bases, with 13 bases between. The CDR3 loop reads CASTSSGGSYEQYF. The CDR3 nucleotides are TGTGCCAGCACCTCCTCTGGTGGCTCCTACGAGCAGTACTTC.

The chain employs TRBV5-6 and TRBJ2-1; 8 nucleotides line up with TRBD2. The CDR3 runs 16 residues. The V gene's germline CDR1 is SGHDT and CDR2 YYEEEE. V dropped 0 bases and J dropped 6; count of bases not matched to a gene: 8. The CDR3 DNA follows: TGTGCCAGCAGCTTGGGACTTGGCGGGGGGCCCAATGAGCAGTTCTTC. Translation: CASSLGLGGGPNEQFF.

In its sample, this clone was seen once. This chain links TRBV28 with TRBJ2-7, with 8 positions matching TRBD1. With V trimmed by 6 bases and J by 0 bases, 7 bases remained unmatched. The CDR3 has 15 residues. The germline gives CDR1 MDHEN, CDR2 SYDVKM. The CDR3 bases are TGTGCCAGCAGCAGCAGACAGGGGCACTCCTACGAGCAGTACTTC. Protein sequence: CASSSRQGHSYEQYF.

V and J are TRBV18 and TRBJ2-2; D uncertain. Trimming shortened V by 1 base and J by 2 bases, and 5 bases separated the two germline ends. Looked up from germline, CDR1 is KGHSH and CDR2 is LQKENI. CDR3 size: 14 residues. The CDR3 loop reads CASSPQGNTGELFF. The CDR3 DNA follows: TGTGCCAGCTCACCACAGGGAAACACCGGGGAGCTGTTTTTT.

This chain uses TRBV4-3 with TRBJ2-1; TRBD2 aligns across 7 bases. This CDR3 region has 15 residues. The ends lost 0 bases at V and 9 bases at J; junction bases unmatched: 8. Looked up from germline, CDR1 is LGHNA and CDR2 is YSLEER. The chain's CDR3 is CASSQDGSWGGEQFF. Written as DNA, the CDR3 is TGCGCCAGCAGCCAAGATGGGAGTTGGGGGGGTGAGCAGTTCTTC.

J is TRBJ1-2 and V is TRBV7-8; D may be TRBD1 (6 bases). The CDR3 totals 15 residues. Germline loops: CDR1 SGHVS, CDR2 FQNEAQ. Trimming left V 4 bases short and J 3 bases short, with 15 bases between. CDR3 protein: CASSWGGSGDYGYTF. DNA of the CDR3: TGTGCCAGCAGCTGGGGGGGATCAGGGGACTATGGCTACACCTTC.

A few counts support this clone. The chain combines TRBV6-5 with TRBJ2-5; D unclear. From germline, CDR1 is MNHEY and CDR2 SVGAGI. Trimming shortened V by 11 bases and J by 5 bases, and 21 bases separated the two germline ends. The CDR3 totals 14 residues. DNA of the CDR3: TGTGCCCACTCCGGTCCGCTCCTGGGTGAGACCCAGTACTTC. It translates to CAHSGPLLGETQYF.

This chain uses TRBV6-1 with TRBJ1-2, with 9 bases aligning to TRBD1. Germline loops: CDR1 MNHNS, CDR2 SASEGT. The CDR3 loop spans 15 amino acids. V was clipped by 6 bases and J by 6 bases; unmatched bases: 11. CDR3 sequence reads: CASRPGQGELHGYTF. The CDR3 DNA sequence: TGTGCCAGCAGACCGGGACAGGGTGAACTCCATGGCTACACCTTC.